This record concerns one T cell receptor (beta chain) sequence. Its antigen is currently unknown. The CDR3 consists of 12 residues. J lost 8 bases, V lost 1 base, and 0 bases had no gene match. Germline assignment: CDR1 LGHNA and CDR2 YNFKEQ. The sample comes from a study of vaccination effects on CD4 cells after COVID-19. Study details: Both of the two convalescent patients gave a sample, one 16 days and one a week before vaccination.

Libraries were prepared by immunoSEQ multiplex PCR; TCRdb keeps only in-frame clonotypes and omits some of them. The sample consists of more than 20,000 clones, about 77% of them appearing once. Antigen-specific CD4+ T cells were expanded with viral peptide pools in the ViraFEST assay before sequencing. Once cultured for approximately ten days, the cells underwent separation to obtain CD4+ T cells. This person's SARS-CoV-2 infection, confirmed by PCR, occurred between March and December 2020. General observations from the study: No early post-infection timepoints were available in the study, which also included few convalescent patients. Pronounced clonal contraction occurred in clones induced by infection and by vaccine late after vaccination.

The sequencing here drew on CD4+ T cells from PBMCs cultured with HCoV-NL63 spike peptides, taken before COVID-19 vaccination. The rearrangement joins TRBV4-2 to TRBJ1-2; 8 nucleotides match TRBD1. This sequence originates from a human donor who had a prior SARS-CoV-2 infection. In DNA, the CDR3 is TGTGCCAGCAGCCAAGGGACAGGGGGCTACACCTTC. Translating gives CASSQGTGGYTF.